The 9 T cell receptor beta chains given below trace back to one sample, sequenced in a study of T cell responses to AZD1222 COVID-19 vaccine (dated by TCRdb to the early 2020s). The library was prepared using the immunoSEQ multiplex PCR assay. TCRdb retrieved this table from immuneACCESS and kept in-frame rearrangements only. Not all clones are present; in checked studies, unresolved V genes account for under half, and no reason is known for the remainder. The sample table records approximately 140,000 clones; 80% to 95% of these occur just once. About 1.1% of the sample comes from the top ten. Explained via the paper, the time point label denotes: about 28 days (+/-7) after the second vaccine dose. Sequenced here: peripheral blood, sampled 28 days after the second AZD1222 dose. These receptors originate from an adult who received the AZD1222 COVID-19 vaccine.

The chain couples TRBV7-3 to TRBJ1-1; D is unclear. CDR3 length equals 14 residues. Germline-derived CDR1 and CDR2 are SGHTA and FQGTGA. Trimming stripped 0 bases from V and 7 bases from J, with 12 bases between. The CDR3 region has the DNA TGTGCCAGCAGCTTAACGGGGTTCCCCGGTGAAGCTTTCTTT. This sequence encodes CASSLTGFPGEAFF. Looking up the rest from reference TRBV7-3 and TRBJ1-1 gives the full variable domain: GAGVSQTPSNKVTEKGKYVELRCDPISGHTALYWYRQSLGQGPEFLIYFQGTGAADDSGLPNDRFFAVRPEGSVSTLKIQRTERGDSAVYLCASSLTGFPGEAFFGQGTRLTVV.

V gene TRBV7-3 combines with J gene TRBJ2-2; D uncertain. The CDR3 is 14 amino acids. The ends were cut back, 2 bases at V and 2 bases at J, with 6 bases in the middle. Germline V gene lookup returns CDR1 SGHTA and CDR2 FQGTGA. The CDR3 reads CASSLLLNTGELFF. In nucleotides, the CDR3 is TGTGCCAGCAGCTTACTCCTTAACACCGGGGAGCTGTTTTTT.

V is TRBV13 and J is TRBJ1-4; perhaps TRBD1 as D (5 bases). The CDR3 loop spans 16 amino acids. Germline V CDR1 and CDR2: PRHDT, FYEKMQ (reference sequence). V gave up 5 bases and J gave up 4 bases, with 17 bases separating them. In DNA form, the CDR3 reads TGTGCCAGCAGCCGGAGGGGTTCAATCGATAATGAAAAACTGTTTTTT. Translating it yields CASSRRGSIDNEKLFF.

This rearrangement joins TRBV28 to TRBJ1-4; D ambiguous. CDR1 is MDHEN and CDR2 is SYDVKM in the germline V gene. V gave up 9 bases and J gave up 5 bases, with 13 bases separating them. The CDR3 sequence is 13 residues long. The CDR3 nucleotides are TGTGCCAGTATTACGGACGGGAATGAAAAACTGTTTTTT. Translated: CASITDGNEKLFF.

The J gene is TRBJ1-3, the V gene TRBV30, with D tentatively TRBD1 (5 bases). The CDR3 is 13 amino acids. Germline CDR1 is GTSNPN and CDR2 is SVGIG (reference sequence). The V gene lost 3 bases and the J gene lost 0 bases, with 6 bases spanning the gap. CDR3 protein: CAWSRVSGNTIYF. The CDR3 coding sequence is TGTGCCTGGAGCAGGGTCTCTGGAAACACCATATATTTT.

The V and J genes are TRBV12-3 or TRBV12-4 and TRBJ1-2; 10 bases are shared with TRBD1. The CDR3 length is 13 residues. V shed 5 bases, J shed 7 bases, and the junction held 4 bases outside the gene matches. CDR3 DNA sequence: TGTGCCAGCAGTCTGGGGACAGGGGCTGGCTACACCTTC. Protein: CASSLGTGAGYTF.

The chain links TRBV6-5 to TRBJ1-3, with no clear D. V lost 6 bases to trimming and J lost 0 bases, with 12 bases between them. Germline assignment: CDR1 MNHEY and CDR2 SVGAGI. CDR3 length equals 15 residues. In nucleotides, the CDR3 is TGTGCCAGCAGCTTCCAGCGGAGCTCTGGAAACACCATATATTTT. Protein product: CASSFQRSSGNTIYF.

The J gene is TRBJ2-1, the V gene TRBV29-1; 16 bases line up with TRBD2. With 3 bases clipped from V and 2 bases from J, the junction kept 4 bases outside the gene matches. This CDR3 has 17 residues. Germline loops: CDR1 SQVTM, CDR2 ANQGSEA. The CDR3 DNA follows: TGCAGCGTTGAGGGACTAGCGGGAGGGATCCCCTACAATGAGCAGTTCTTC. This gives the protein CSVEGLAGGIPYNEQFF.

The rearrangement uses TRBV19 and TRBJ1-1, with no clear D. The V end lost 3 bases, the J end lost 6 bases, and 8 bases lay between the germline ends. The CDR3 has 12 residues. The germline V gene encodes CDR1 LNHDA and CDR2 SQIVND (reference sequence). The CDR3 region is CASSIEGAEAFF. As DNA, the CDR3 is TGTGCCAGTAGTATCGAGGGCGCTGAAGCTTTCTTT. Complete variable domain (other parts from reference TRBV19 and TRBJ1-1): DGGITQSPKYLFRKEGQNVTLSCEQNLNHDAMYWYRQDPGQGLRLIYYSQIVNDFQKGDIAEGYSVSREKKESFPLTVTSAQKNPTAFYLCASSIEGAEAFFGQGTRLTVV.